The clone carrying this T cell receptor (beta chain) was detected ten times or more. This entry belongs to a study of blood T cells in healthy people across ages. A sample-barcoded 5' primer and a J-beta primer mix were used in a second PCR of about 7 to 12 cycles. TCRdb independently ran MiXCR on the 5' RACE reads; one entry per CDR3 protein. The sample yields 1.5 million to 2 million distinct CDR3 sequences, approximately 28% seen once. Each donor was a healthy Caucasian individual from Russia, aged roughly 6 to 95. Germline CDR1 and CDR2: MGHRA and YSYEKL. The CDR3 totals 13 residues. The J segment lost 10 bases and the V segment lost 3 bases, leaving 4 bases of the junction unmatched.

The V call is TRBV4-1, the J call TRBJ2-1; 9 bases match TRBD1. This sequence was found in a woman aged 25 to 39 in good health. Sequencing was performed on blood. In nucleotides, the CDR3 is TGCGCCAGCAGCCAGGGTGACAGGGGGGAGCAGTTCTTC. It is translated as CASSQGDRGEQFF.